This T cell receptor beta chain was retrieved from a study of T cell clonotyping in hematopoietic cell transplantation (dated by TCRdb to the early 2020s). About the investigation overall: A total of about 140 blood samples were gathered in the study from roughly 40 consecutive transplant recipients along with their related donors. Recruitment of patients ran from late 2015 to early 2017, and follow-up continued until late 2020 or until death. Paper-wide results and their limitations: Broader TCR repertoire diversity after transplant was predicted by Inverse Simpson Index values from donors and from recipients before transplant. Only a small fraction of recipient repertoires overlapped donor repertoires, with over 97% appearing de novo at the given depth. After transplant, TCR diversity in recipients dropped, and pathologically expanded clonotypes climbed progressively between day 30 and day 180. The sample size was limited, and because cells were not sorted, the contributions of CD4 and CD8 repertoires could not be separated.

The germline V gene supplies CDR1 MNHNS and CDR2 SASEGT. Including the terminal cysteine and phenylalanine, the CDR3 comprises 11 residues. The DNA shown is the 33-base CDR3, in frame from base 1. V sheds 1 base and J sheds 14 bases, leaving 11 bases between their ends. The immunoSEQ assay, a bias-controlled multiplex PCR with V- and J-specific primers, was used to amplify TCR beta CDR3 regions from genomic DNA. In a second PCR step, a proprietary barcode and Illumina adapter sequences were attached to the CDR3 amplicons. An Illumina MiSeq instrument was used for sequencing of the CDR3 libraries. Turning to the authors' computational methods: Export and quality control were performed with immunoSEQ Analyzer 3.0, and downstream analyses were performed with R Bioconductor and Immunarch. Only productive rearrangements within the normalized downsampled data set were used in the calculation of repertoire metrics. In the normalized cohort, clonotypes with more than 5 templates were defined as pathologically expanded. Repertoire diversity was measured with the Inverse Simpson Index. To capture all clonotypes, CMV-specificity analyses were performed on the non-normalized data set. This immuneACCESS table, as held by TCRdb, lists in-frame sequences with V and J called but not all clones. Of the missing ones, under half trace to an unresolved V gene in checked studies; the others have no known cause. V, J and clone size derive from that table, while D and trimming were established from the DNA sequence. The sample yields 30,000 or so clones; 90% to 95% were counted once. Approximately 11% of the sample belongs to the ten largest clones.

Points on this clone: The antigen it recognizes is unknown. No base quality values were provided; no much bigger clone lies one nucleotide off.

The sample's time point label, in plain terms: 100 days after allo-HCT. Blood from recipients was drawn roughly 28 days before transplant, then again at days 30, 100 and 180 after transplant. Using Nuclei Lysis Solution, genomic DNA was extracted from unfractionated peripheral blood mononuclear cells that were either fresh or cryopreserved. The material sequenced was PBMCs, taken 100 days after allogeneic stem cell transplant. This sequence was found in a female patient aged 50-65 years who had an allogeneic stem cell transplant from a related donor, so the T cells may come from the graft donor. Some clones in this sample may be carry-over from other donors' samples. The chain was built from TRBV6-1 and TRBJ1-1, with the D segment identity uncertain. The CDR3 region has the sequence CASSEGLREFF. The DNA reads as follows: TGTGCCAGCAGTGAAGGCCTAAGGGAGTTCTTT.